The rows below give T cell receptor beta chains drawn from one sample of a study of blood T cell repertoires in COVID-19. The method was immunoSEQ multiplex PCR; TCRdb's version includes in-frame clones alone and lacks a portion of them. The data show 200,000 to 250,000 clones, nearly 90% seen once. The specimen was peripheral blood. The receptors derive from a man aged 50 to 59 with COVID-19, enrolled during active disease. Both conserved end residues are part of each CDR3. Fields, in order: D gene, clone size, J gene, V gene, CDR3 protein, CDR3 DNA. D genes are given only for firm matches. Not all rows give a size; the values are once, few, many and, for expanded clones, a class.

D gene: TRBD1; clone size: once; J gene: TRBJ1-3; V gene: TRBV18; CDR3 protein: CASSSRGLGNTIYF; CDR3 DNA: TGTGCCAGCTCGTCCAGGGGGCTTGGAAACACCATATATTTT
D gene: TRBD1; clone size: -; J gene: TRBJ2-7; V gene: TRBV7-8; CDR3 protein: CASSHRGGEQYF; CDR3 DNA: TGTGCCAGCAGCCACAGGGGTGGCGAGCAGTACTTC
D gene: TRBD1; clone size: -; J gene: TRBJ2-7; V gene: TRBV29-1; CDR3 protein: CSVLKLRDRGRLYEQYF; CDR3 DNA: TGCAGCGTCCTAAAATTAAGGGACAGGGGGCGCCTCTACGAGCAGTACTTC
D gene: TRBD2; clone size: -; J gene: TRBJ2-7; V gene: TRBV6-2/TRBV6-3; CDR3 protein: CATSPLAGVGEQYF; CDR3 DNA: TGTGCCACCAGCCCCCTAGCGGGAGTGGGCGAGCAGTACTTC
D gene: -; clone size: -; J gene: TRBJ2-5; V gene: TRBV6-2/TRBV6-3; CDR3 protein: CASSNPWVTAGKTQYF; CDR3 DNA: TGTGCCAGCAGTAACCCCTGGGTAACCGCCGGGAAGACCCAGTACTTC
D gene: TRBD1; clone size: -; J gene: TRBJ1-6; V gene: TRBV5-4; CDR3 protein: CASSPVPTGGFNSPLHF; CDR3 DNA: TGTGCCAGCAGCCCTGTTCCGACAGGGGGTTTTAATTCACCCCTCCACTTT
D gene: -; clone size: once; J gene: TRBJ1-1; V gene: TRBV18; CDR3 protein: CASSPTNTEAFF; CDR3 DNA: TGTGCCAGCTCACCCACTAACACTGAAGCTTTCTTT
D gene: TRBD2; clone size: -; J gene: TRBJ2-3; V gene: TRBV2; CDR3 protein: CASRNRDYSTDTQYF; CDR3 DNA: TGTGCCAGCAGAAACCGGGACTACAGCACAGATACGCAGTATTTT
D gene: TRBD1; clone size: -; J gene: TRBJ2-5; V gene: TRBV9; CDR3 protein: CASSGGYRGQETQYF; CDR3 DNA: TGTGCCAGCAGCGGAGGGTACAGGGGCCAAGAGACCCAGTACTTC
D gene: -; clone size: -; J gene: TRBJ2-7; V gene: TRBV6-5; CDR3 protein: CASSYPLRGSYEQYF; CDR3 DNA: TGTGCCAGCAGTTACCCTTTGCGGGGATCCTACGAGCAGTACTTC
D gene: -; clone size: -; J gene: TRBJ2-7; V gene: TRBV6-6; CDR3 protein: CASRSDKAYEQYF; CDR3 DNA: TGTGCCAGCAGATCTGACAAAGCCTACGAGCAGTACTTC
D gene: TRBD1; clone size: -; J gene: TRBJ1-1; V gene: TRBV28; CDR3 protein: CASSLNTQGGTEAFF; CDR3 DNA: TGTGCCAGCAGTTTAAATACCCAGGGGGGCACTGAAGCTTTCTTT
D gene: TRBD2; clone size: -; J gene: TRBJ2-1; V gene: TRBV11-3; CDR3 protein: CASSLGTGLAESSYNEQFF; CDR3 DNA: TGTGCCAGCAGCTTAGGGACCGGACTAGCGGAGAGCTCCTACAATGAGCAGTTCTTC
D gene: TRBD2; clone size: -; J gene: TRBJ2-7; V gene: TRBV7-2; CDR3 protein: CASSLAGTSGRGEQYF; CDR3 DNA: TGTGCCAGCAGCTTAGCAGGGACTAGCGGGAGGGGGGAGCAGTACTTC
D gene: -; clone size: -; J gene: TRBJ2-1; V gene: TRBV7-3; CDR3 protein: CASSLSVLEQFF; CDR3 DNA: TGTGCCAGCAGCTTATCGGTACTGGAGCAGTTCTTC
D gene: TRBD2; clone size: -; J gene: TRBJ2-1; V gene: TRBV7-3; CDR3 protein: CASSPGLAESNEQFF; CDR3 DNA: TGTGCCAGCAGCCCAGGACTAGCGGAGTCCAATGAGCAGTTCTTC
D gene: -; clone size: once; J gene: TRBJ2-5; V gene: TRBV2; CDR3 protein: CASRPLVSETQYF; CDR3 DNA: TGTGCCAGCAGGCCCCTAGTATCTGAGACCCAGTACTTC
D gene: TRBD2; clone size: -; J gene: TRBJ2-1; V gene: TRBV4-2; CDR3 protein: CASSLGAGSGRIEQFF; CDR3 DNA: TGTGCCAGCAGCCTGGGGGCGGGTAGCGGGAGAATTGAGCAGTTCTTC
D gene: -; clone size: -; J gene: TRBJ1-1; V gene: TRBV12-5; CDR3 protein: CASGRSSPTENTEAFF; CDR3 DNA: TGTGCTAGTGGTCGCTCATCCCCGACAGAGAACACTGAAGCTTTCTTT
D gene: -; clone size: once; J gene: TRBJ2-5; V gene: TRBV7-9; CDR3 protein: CASSLIAGSQETQYF; CDR3 DNA: TGTGCCAGCAGCTTAATCGCGGGGAGCCAAGAGACCCAGTACTTC
D gene: TRBD1; clone size: -; J gene: TRBJ1-1; V gene: TRBV28; CDR3 protein: CASSRTGGFTEAFF; CDR3 DNA: TGTGCCAGCAGTCGGACAGGGGGCTTCACTGAAGCTTTCTTT
D gene: TRBD2; clone size: -; J gene: TRBJ2-2; V gene: TRBV25-1; CDR3 protein: CASSEAGGSYTGELFF; CDR3 DNA: TGTGCCAGCAGTGAGGCAGGCGGGAGCTACACCGGGGAGCTGTTTTTT
D gene: TRBD1; clone size: -; J gene: TRBJ2-2; V gene: TRBV9; CDR3 protein: CASSARQGAPGELFF; CDR3 DNA: TGTGCCAGCAGCGCCAGACAGGGGGCGCCCGGGGAGCTGTTTTTT
D gene: TRBD1; clone size: -; J gene: TRBJ1-1; V gene: TRBV19; CDR3 protein: CASSIESGTGLMNTEAFF; CDR3 DNA: TGTGCCAGTAGTATAGAGTCCGGGACAGGACTTATGAACACTGAAGCTTTCTTT
D gene: -; clone size: -; J gene: TRBJ1-5; V gene: TRBV2; CDR3 protein: CASTGQTISNQPQHF; CDR3 DNA: TGTGCCAGCACCGGACAGACCATTAGCAATCAGCCCCAGCATTTT
D gene: -; clone size: -; J gene: TRBJ2-2; V gene: TRBV12-5; CDR3 protein: CASGVHGNTGELFF; CDR3 DNA: TGTGCTAGTGGTGTGCACGGGAACACCGGGGAGCTGTTTTTT
D gene: -; clone size: once; J gene: TRBJ1-5; V gene: TRBV7-8; CDR3 protein: CASSLKRQFGGQPQHF; CDR3 DNA: TGTGCCAGCAGCTTAAAAAGGCAATTCGGGGGTCAGCCCCAGCATTTT
D gene: -; clone size: once; J gene: TRBJ2-1; V gene: TRBV6-5; CDR3 protein: CASSYGKTRGVNEQFF; CDR3 DNA: TGTGCCAGCAGTTACGGTAAAACTCGGGGAGTCAATGAGCAGTTCTTC
D gene: TRBD2; clone size: once; J gene: TRBJ2-5; V gene: TRBV28; CDR3 protein: CASSPLAGGRETQYF; CDR3 DNA: TGTGCCAGCAGCCCCCTAGCGGGAGGGAGAGAGACCCAGTACTTC
D gene: TRBD1; clone size: -; J gene: TRBJ2-2; V gene: TRBV7-9; CDR3 protein: CASSSPRDRGLAGELFF; CDR3 DNA: TGTGCCAGCAGCTCACCGAGGGACAGGGGGCTAGCCGGGGAGCTGTTTTTT
D gene: -; clone size: -; J gene: TRBJ2-1; V gene: TRBV5-1; CDR3 protein: CASSSTSGRTYNEQFF; CDR3 DNA: TGCGCCAGCAGCTCTACTTCAGGAAGGACCTACAATGAGCAGTTCTTC
D gene: TRBD1; clone size: once; J gene: TRBJ2-7; V gene: TRBV28; CDR3 protein: CASSSVWTGRYEQYF; CDR3 DNA: TGTGCCAGCAGTTCGGTCTGGACAGGCCGCTACGAGCAGTACTTC
D gene: -; clone size: -; J gene: TRBJ1-1; V gene: TRBV27; CDR3 protein: CASRGDKPRNTEAFF; CDR3 DNA: TGTGCCAGCAGGGGGGACAAGCCCAGGAACACTGAAGCTTTCTTT
D gene: -; clone size: -; J gene: TRBJ2-7; V gene: TRBV6-5; CDR3 protein: CASGYRASSYEQYF; CDR3 DNA: TGTGCCAGCGGGTACAGAGCAAGCTCCTACGAGCAGTACTTC
D gene: -; clone size: -; J gene: TRBJ2-3; V gene: TRBV6-6; CDR3 protein: CASSYSGGSVDTQYF; CDR3 DNA: TGTGCCAGCAGTTACTCTGGGGGGTCGGTAGATACGCAGTATTTT
D gene: -; clone size: -; J gene: TRBJ2-2; V gene: TRBV9; CDR3 protein: CASSVEGLHTGELFF; CDR3 DNA: TGTGCCAGCAGCGTAGAGGGGCTTCACACCGGGGAGCTGTTTTTT
D gene: -; clone size: once; J gene: TRBJ2-1; V gene: TRBV12-3/TRBV12-4; CDR3 protein: CASSLGGRQFF; CDR3 DNA: TGTGCCAGCAGTTTGGGTGGGCGGCAGTTCTTC
D gene: TRBD1; clone size: -; J gene: TRBJ2-2; V gene: TRBV7-9; CDR3 protein: CASTKDRGLGPGELFF; CDR3 DNA: TGTGCCAGCACCAAGGACAGGGGGCTCGGACCCGGGGAGCTGTTTTTT
D gene: -; clone size: once; J gene: TRBJ2-1; V gene: TRBV29-1; CDR3 protein: CSRTAFGEQFF; CDR3 DNA: TGCAGTCGGACAGCCTTCGGGGAGCAGTTCTTC
D gene: TRBD2; clone size: once; J gene: TRBJ2-7; V gene: TRBV19; CDR3 protein: CASSIAGLSHEQYF; CDR3 DNA: TGTGCCAGTAGTATCGCGGGACTAAGCCACGAGCAGTACTTC
D gene: TRBD2; clone size: -; J gene: TRBJ2-7; V gene: TRBV3-1/TRBV3-2; CDR3 protein: CASSRLAGSYEQYF; CDR3 DNA: TGTGCCAGCAGCCGACTAGCGGGTTCCTACGAGCAGTACTTC
D gene: TRBD2; clone size: -; J gene: TRBJ2-3; V gene: TRBV5-4; CDR3 protein: CASTTSVSRTSTDTQYF; CDR3 DNA: TGTGCCAGCACCACTAGCGTATCTAGAACTAGCACAGATACGCAGTATTTT
D gene: -; clone size: -; J gene: TRBJ1-5; V gene: TRBV7-9; CDR3 protein: CASSLGEPGIYQPQHF; CDR3 DNA: TGTGCCAGCAGCCTCGGCGAACCGGGGATCTATCAGCCCCAGCATTTT
D gene: -; clone size: -; J gene: TRBJ2-5; V gene: TRBV4-2; CDR3 protein: CASSQNPRAGQETQYF; CDR3 DNA: TGTGCCAGCAGCCAAAATCCCCGAGCAGGCCAAGAGACCCAGTACTTC
D gene: -; clone size: -; J gene: TRBJ2-1; V gene: TRBV19; CDR3 protein: CASSIVLAYYNEQFF; CDR3 DNA: TGTGCCAGTAGTATAGTGCTAGCGTACTACAATGAGCAGTTCTTC
D gene: -; clone size: -; J gene: TRBJ2-7; V gene: TRBV19; CDR3 protein: CASSIGRGDEQYF; CDR3 DNA: TGTGCCAGTAGTATAGGCAGGGGCGACGAGCAGTACTTC
D gene: -; clone size: -; J gene: TRBJ1-1; V gene: TRBV4-1; CDR3 protein: CASSQDRGWSTEAFF; CDR3 DNA: TGCGCCAGCAGCCAAGACCGAGGGTGGAGCACTGAAGCTTTCTTT
D gene: TRBD2; clone size: -; J gene: TRBJ2-2; V gene: TRBV5-1; CDR3 protein: CASSLTSGSGGNTGELFF; CDR3 DNA: TGCGCCAGCAGCCTGACTAGCGGGAGTGGTGGTAACACCGGGGAGCTGTTTTTT
D gene: -; clone size: -; J gene: TRBJ2-2; V gene: TRBV7-2; CDR3 protein: CASSGSVLNTGELFF; CDR3 DNA: TGTGCCAGCAGCGGCTCCGTCTTAAACACCGGGGAGCTGTTTTTT
D gene: -; clone size: -; J gene: TRBJ1-5; V gene: TRBV28; CDR3 protein: CASSLDRGGYQPQHF; CDR3 DNA: TGTGCCAGCAGTTTAGATCGGGGGGGGTATCAGCCCCAGCATTTT
D gene: -; clone size: -; J gene: TRBJ2-3; V gene: TRBV2; CDR3 protein: CASRPGWMSDTQYF; CDR3 DNA: TGTGCCAGCAGACCAGGGTGGATGTCAGATACGCAGTATTTT
D gene: TRBD2; clone size: -; J gene: TRBJ2-1; V gene: TRBV5-1; CDR3 protein: CASSSTSGLYNEQFF; CDR3 DNA: TGCGCCAGCAGCTCGACTAGCGGGCTCTACAATGAGCAGTTCTTC
D gene: TRBD1; clone size: -; J gene: TRBJ2-7; V gene: TRBV18; CDR3 protein: CASSPSSLTGTGTYEQYF; CDR3 DNA: TGTGCCAGCTCACCATCATCCTTGACGGGGACAGGAACCTACGAGCAGTACTTC
D gene: -; clone size: -; J gene: TRBJ1-5; V gene: TRBV2; CDR3 protein: CASSGRSSNQPQHF; CDR3 DNA: TGTGCCAGCAGTGGCCGGTCGTCAAATCAGCCCCAGCATTTT